The rows below give T cell receptor beta chains drawn from one sample of a study of cytomegalovirus exposure and HLA in healthy donors. The assay was immunoSEQ multiplex PCR, and TCRdb's table has in-frame clones only and misses some. The top ten hold about 3% of the sample, which has about 200,000 clones, more than 80% seen once. The sequenced sample consisted of PBMCs. The receptors were gathered from a man in his thirties or forties in good health and CMV-seronegative. Each CDR3 is given with its conserved first and last residue. A D gene is named only where the DNA matches it firmly.

D gene	V gene	J gene	CDR3 protein
.	TRBV4-1	TRBJ2-1	CASSQDSSPTYNEQFF
.	TRBV7-9	TRBJ2-2	CASSLRDTGELFF
TRBD1	TRBV6-8	TRBJ1-2	CASRPDRGATYGYTF
TRBD1	TRBV7-2	TRBJ2-7	CASSLEGQGGYEQYF
TRBD1	TRBV19	TRBJ2-2	CASSIGTGRTGELFF
TRBD1	TRBV2	TRBJ1-1	CASSGQGVTMNTEAFF
TRBD2	TRBV4-3	TRBJ2-3	CASSQDTRGGWSTDTQYF
TRBD1	TRBV11-2	TRBJ2-5	CASSPRDRGQETQYF
.	TRBV11-2	TRBJ2-7	CASSVAGSSRTYEQYF
.	TRBV5-5	TRBJ2-7	CASSLVPYEQYF
.	TRBV27	TRBJ1-1	CASSFRGGTEAFF
.	TRBV14	TRBJ2-1	CASSQDRVYNEQFF
TRBD2	TRBV19	TRBJ2-1	CASKAGYSYNEQFF
TRBD2	TRBV15	.	CATSRRQGGYEQYF
TRBD1	TRBV27	TRBJ1-1	CASSPGQGARTEAFF
TRBD2	TRBV10-3	TRBJ2-2	CASTGRENTGELFF
.	TRBV6-1	TRBJ2-1	CASSVGQLGFEQFF
TRBD2	TRBV5-1	TRBJ2-5	CASSSYYGLAGGMETQYF
.	TRBV7-2	TRBJ2-2	CASRIADSRTGELFF
.	TRBV5-6	TRBJ1-1	CASSLDSRNTEAFF
.	TRBV4-2	TRBJ2-7	CASSQALGAYEQYF
TRBD1	TRBV14	TRBJ2-7	CASSPGQVAYEQYF
TRBD2	TRBV9	TRBJ2-5	CASSASGGAETQYF
.	TRBV11-2	TRBJ2-2	CASSPRGDTGELFF